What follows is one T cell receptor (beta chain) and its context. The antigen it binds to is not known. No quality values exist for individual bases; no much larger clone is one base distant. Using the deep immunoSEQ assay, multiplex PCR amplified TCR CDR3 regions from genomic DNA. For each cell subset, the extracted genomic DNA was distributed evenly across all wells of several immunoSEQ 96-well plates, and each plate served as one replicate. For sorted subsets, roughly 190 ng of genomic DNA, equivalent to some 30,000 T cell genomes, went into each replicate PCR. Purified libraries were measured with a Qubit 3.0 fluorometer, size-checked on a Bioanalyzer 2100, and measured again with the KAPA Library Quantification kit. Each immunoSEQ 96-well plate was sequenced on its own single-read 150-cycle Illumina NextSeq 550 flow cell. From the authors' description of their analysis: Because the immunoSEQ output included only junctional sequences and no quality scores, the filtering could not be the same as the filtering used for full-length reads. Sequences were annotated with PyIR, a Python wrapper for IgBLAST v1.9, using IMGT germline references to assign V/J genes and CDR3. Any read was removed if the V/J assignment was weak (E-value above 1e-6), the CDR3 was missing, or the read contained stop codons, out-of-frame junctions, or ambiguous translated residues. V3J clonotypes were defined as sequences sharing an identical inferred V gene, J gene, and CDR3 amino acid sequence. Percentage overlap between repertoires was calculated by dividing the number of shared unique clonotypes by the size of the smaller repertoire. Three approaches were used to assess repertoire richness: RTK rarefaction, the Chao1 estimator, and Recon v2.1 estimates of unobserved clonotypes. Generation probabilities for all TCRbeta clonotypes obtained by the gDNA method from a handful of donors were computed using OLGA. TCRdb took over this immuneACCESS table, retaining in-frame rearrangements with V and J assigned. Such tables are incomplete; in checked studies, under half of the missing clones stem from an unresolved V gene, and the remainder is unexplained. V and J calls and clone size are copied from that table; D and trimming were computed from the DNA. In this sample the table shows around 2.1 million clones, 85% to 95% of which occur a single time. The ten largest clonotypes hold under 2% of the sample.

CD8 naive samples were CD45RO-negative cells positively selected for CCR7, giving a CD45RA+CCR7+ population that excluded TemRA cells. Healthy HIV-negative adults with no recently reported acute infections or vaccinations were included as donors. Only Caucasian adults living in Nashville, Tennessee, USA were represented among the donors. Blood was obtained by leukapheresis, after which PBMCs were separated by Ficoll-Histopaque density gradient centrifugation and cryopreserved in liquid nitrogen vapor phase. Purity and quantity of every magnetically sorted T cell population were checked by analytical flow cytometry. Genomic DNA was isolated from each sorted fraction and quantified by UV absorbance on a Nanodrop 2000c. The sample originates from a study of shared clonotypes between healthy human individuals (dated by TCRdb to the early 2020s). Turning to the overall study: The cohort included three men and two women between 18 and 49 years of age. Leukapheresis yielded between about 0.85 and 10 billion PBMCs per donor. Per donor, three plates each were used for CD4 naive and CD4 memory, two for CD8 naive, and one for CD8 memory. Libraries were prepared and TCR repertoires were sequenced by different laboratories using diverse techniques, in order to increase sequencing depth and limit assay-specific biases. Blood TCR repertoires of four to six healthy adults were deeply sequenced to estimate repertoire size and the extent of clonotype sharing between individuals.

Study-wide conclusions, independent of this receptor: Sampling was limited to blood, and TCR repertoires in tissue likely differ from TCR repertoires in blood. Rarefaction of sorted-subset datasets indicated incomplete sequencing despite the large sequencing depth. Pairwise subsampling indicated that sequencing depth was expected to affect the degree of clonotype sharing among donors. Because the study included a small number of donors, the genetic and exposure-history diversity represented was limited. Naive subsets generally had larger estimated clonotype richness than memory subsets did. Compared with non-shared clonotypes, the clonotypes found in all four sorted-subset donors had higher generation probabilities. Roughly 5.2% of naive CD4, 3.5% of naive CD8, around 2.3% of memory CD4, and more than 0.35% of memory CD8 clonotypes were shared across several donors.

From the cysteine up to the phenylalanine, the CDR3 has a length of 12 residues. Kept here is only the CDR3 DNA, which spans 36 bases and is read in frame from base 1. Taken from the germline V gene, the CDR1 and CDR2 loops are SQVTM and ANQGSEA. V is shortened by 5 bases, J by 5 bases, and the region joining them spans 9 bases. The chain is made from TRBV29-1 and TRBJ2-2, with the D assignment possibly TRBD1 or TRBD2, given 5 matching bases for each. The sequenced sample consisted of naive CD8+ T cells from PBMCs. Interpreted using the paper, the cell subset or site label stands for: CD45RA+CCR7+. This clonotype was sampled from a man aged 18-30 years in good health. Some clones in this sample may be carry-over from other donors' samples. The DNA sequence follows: TGCAGCGTTAGGGGACCGACCGGGGAGCTGTTTTTT. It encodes CSVRGPTGELFF.